The T cell receptor (beta chain) under discussion was sequenced for a study of CD8 T cells in Susac syndrome. Study information: Patients with Susac syndrome who were sequenced included roughly 6 with active disease and fewer than ten in remission.

Study-wide results and caveats: As the study acknowledged, the number of individuals who were part of its TCR sequencing and HLA analysis was relatively small.

As concerns this clonotype: The target antigen is unknown.

Random hexamers were used to reverse transcribe an amount of 0.5 to 1 ug RNA. Amplification of TCR beta CDR3 by immunoSEQ multiplex PCR spanned 54 Vbeta and 13 Jbeta. One entry per CDR3 protein, called by TCRdb with MiXCR from the immunoSEQ multiplex PCR reads. This sample has roughly 200,000 distinct CDR3 sequences, with 90% to 95% found just once. Negative magnetic isolation gave CD8+ and CD4+ cells; FACS enriched CD8+ TEMRA. This receptor was taken from a human donor with Susac syndrome. What was sequenced was CD4+ T cells from PBMCs.

CDR3 in amino acids: CASSPSGALNEKLFF. The DNA of the CDR3 is TGTGCCAGCAGCCCCTCGGGGGCCCTGAATGAAAAACTGTTTTTT. This rearrangement joins TRBV9 to TRBJ1-4, with D perhaps matching TRBD1 (6 bases). The CDR3 has 15 amino acids. Germline V gene data show CDR1 as SGDLS and CDR2 as YYNGEE. With 4 bases removed from V and 5 bases from J, the gap between germline ends came to 15 bases.